This TCR beta chain originates from a study of T cells in Graves' hyperthyroidism and ophthalmopathy. General study points: Also found in blood were most expanded thyroid clonotypes above 0.001. In the analysis, a 13 V-J model separated ophthalmopathy from stable hyperthyroidism.

About this clonotype: Its specificity is not known.

TCR beta CDR3 regions were amplified from RNA. HTBI primers were used for first-round RT-PCR of the TCR CDR3. TCRdb recomputed calls from the multiplex PCR reads with MiXCR, one row per CDR3 protein. The table records 300,000 or so distinct CDR3 sequences, approximately 15% of them present only once. Reasons for excluding patients were uncontrolled infection, other autoimmune disease, pregnancy or lactation. Diagnostic assessment was based on clinical symptoms, serum thyroxine and TRAb, thyroid ultrasound and orbital computed tomography. This sequence was found in a young man with Graves' hyperthyroidism. Material for sequencing was blood.

In DNA, the CDR3 is TGTGCCAGCCGGGACAGCTTCTCTGGGGCCAACGTCCTGACTTTC. Translation: CASRDSFSGANVLTF. The genes are TRBV27 and TRBJ2-6, with 7 bases aligning to TRBD1. The CDR3 runs to 15 residues. Germline values: CDR1 MNHEY, CDR2 SMNVEV (reference sequence). V dropped 8 bases and J dropped 0; count of bases not matched to a gene: 4.